The clone carrying this T cell receptor (beta chain) was detected once. What it recognizes is unknown. Only in-frame clones appear in the TCRdb table, and some are missing; sequencing was by immunoSEQ multiplex PCR. The sample shows about 14,000 clones, roughly 72% of them seen only once. The V end lost 8 bases, the J end lost 10 bases, and 15 bases lay between the germline ends. The germline V gene encodes CDR1 MGHDK and CDR2 SYGVNS. CDR3 size: 11 residues. These data originate in a study of T cells after posttransplantation cyclophosphamide. Overall study findings and caveats: Later post-transplant blood repertoires were often dominated by donor CD8+ memory clones.

The chain joins TRBV25-1 to TRBJ2-7; D possibly corresponds to TRBD1 (6 bases). The sequencing sample was made of memory CD4+ T cells sorted from PBMCs. The source is a man aged 45 to 65. CDR3 coding DNA: TGTGCCAGCGGACGGACAGACCGTCAGTACTTC. This sequence encodes CASGRTDRQYF.